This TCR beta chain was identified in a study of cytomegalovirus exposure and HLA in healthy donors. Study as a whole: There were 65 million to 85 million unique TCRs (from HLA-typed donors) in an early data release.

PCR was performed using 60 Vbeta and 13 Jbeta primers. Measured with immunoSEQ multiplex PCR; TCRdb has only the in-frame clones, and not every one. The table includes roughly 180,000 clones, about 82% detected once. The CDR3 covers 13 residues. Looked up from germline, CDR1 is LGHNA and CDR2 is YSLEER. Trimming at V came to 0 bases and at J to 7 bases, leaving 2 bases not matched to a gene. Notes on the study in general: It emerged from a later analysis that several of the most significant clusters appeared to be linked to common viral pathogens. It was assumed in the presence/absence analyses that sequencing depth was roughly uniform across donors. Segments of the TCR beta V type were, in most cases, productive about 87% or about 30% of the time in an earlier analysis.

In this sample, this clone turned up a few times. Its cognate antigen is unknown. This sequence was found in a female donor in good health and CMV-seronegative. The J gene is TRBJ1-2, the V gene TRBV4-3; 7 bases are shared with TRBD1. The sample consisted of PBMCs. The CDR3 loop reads CASSQEGGTGYTF. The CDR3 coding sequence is TGCGCCAGCAGCCAAGAAGGGGGCACTGGCTACACCTTC.